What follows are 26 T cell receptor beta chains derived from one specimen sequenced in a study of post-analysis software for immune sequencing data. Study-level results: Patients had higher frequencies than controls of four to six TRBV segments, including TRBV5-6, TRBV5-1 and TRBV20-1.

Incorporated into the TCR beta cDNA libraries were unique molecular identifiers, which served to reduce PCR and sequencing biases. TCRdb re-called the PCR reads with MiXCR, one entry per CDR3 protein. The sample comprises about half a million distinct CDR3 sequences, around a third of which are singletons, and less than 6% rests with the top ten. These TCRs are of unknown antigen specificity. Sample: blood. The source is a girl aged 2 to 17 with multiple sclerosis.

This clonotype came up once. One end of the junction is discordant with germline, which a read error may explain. CDR3 amino acids: CTSSQDLSYEQYF. The CDR3 DNA follows: TGTACCAGCAGTCAAGACTTGTCCTACGAGCAGTACTTC. The V gene is TRBV27, the J gene TRBJ2-7; D unclear. Germline CDR1 reads MNHEY; CDR2 reads SMNVEV (reference sequence). CDR3 length equals 13 residues.

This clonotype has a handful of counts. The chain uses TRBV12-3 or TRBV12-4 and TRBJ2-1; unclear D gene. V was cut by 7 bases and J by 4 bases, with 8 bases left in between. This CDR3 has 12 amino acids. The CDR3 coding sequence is TGTGCCAGCATAGCAGGTTACAATGAGCAGTTCTTC. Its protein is CASIAGYNEQFF.

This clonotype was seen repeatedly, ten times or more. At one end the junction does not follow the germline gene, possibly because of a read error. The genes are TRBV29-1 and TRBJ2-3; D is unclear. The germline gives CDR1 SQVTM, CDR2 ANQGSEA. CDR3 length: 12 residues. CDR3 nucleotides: TGCAGCGTTGATTTGGGCACGGATACGCAGTATTTT. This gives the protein CSVDLGTDTQYF.

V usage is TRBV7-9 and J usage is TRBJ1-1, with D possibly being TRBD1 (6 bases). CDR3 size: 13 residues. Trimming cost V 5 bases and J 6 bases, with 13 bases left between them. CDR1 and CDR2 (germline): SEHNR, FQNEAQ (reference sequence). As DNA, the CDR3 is TGTGCCAGCAGCGCTACCCAGGGGCCTGAAGCTTTCTTT. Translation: CASSATQGPEAFF. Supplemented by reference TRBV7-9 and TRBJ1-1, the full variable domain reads DTGVSQNPRHKITKRGQNVTFRCDPISEHNRLYWYRQTLGQGPEFLTYFQNEAQLEKSRLLSDRFSAERPKGSFSTLEIQRTEQGDSAMYLCASSATQGPEAFFGQGTRLTVV.

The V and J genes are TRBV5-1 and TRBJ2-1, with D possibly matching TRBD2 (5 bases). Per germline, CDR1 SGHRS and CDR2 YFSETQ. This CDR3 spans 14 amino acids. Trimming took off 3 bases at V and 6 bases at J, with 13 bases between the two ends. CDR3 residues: CASSWESVSNEQFF. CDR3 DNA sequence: TGCGCCAGCAGCTGGGAGTCGGTGAGCAATGAGCAGTTCTTC.

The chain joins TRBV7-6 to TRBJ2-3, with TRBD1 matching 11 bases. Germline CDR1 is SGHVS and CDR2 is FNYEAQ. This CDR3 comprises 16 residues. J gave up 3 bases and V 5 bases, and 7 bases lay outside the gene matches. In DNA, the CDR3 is TGTGCCAGCAGCGACCGGGACAGGGGGACAACAGATACGCAGTATTTT. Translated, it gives CASSDRDRGTTDTQYF.

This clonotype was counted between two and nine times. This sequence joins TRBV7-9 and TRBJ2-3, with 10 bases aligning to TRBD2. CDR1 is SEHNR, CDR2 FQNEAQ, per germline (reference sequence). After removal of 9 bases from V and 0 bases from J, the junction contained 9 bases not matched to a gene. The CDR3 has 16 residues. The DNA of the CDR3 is TGTGCCAGTCTAGCGGGGGCGAGGACTAGCACAGATACGCAGTATTTT. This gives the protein CASLAGARTSTDTQYF.

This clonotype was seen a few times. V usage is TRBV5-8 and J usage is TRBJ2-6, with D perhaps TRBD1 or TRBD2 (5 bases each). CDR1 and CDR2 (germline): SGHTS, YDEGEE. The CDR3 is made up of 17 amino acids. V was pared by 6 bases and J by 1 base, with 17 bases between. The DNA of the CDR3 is TGTGCCAGCACAACCCGGGACCTACTTTCTGGGGCCAACGTCCTGACTTTC. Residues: CASTTRDLLSGANVLTF. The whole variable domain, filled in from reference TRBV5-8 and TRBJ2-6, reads EAGVTQSPTHLIKTRGQQATLRCSPISGHTSVYWYQQALGLGLQFLLWYDEGEERNRGNFPPRFSGRQFPNYSSELNVNALELEDSALYLCASTTRDLLSGANVLTFGAGSRLTVL.

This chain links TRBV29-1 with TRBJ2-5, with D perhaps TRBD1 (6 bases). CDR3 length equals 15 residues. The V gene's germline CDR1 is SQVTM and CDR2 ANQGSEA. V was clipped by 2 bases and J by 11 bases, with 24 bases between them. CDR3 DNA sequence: TGCAGCGTTGAAAAACCCGGGCTTGGGGGCTACGGGCAGTACTTC. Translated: CSVEKPGLGGYGQYF.

CDR3 in amino acids: CASSVLPGRVEAFF. CDR3 DNA sequence: TGTGCCAGCAGCGTATTGCCAGGGAGGGTTGAAGCTTTCTTT. V usage is TRBV9 and J usage is TRBJ1-1; D might be TRBD1 (5 bases). The V end lost 1 base, the J end lost 7 bases, and 14 bases lay between the germline ends. This CDR3 region has 14 residues. The germline CDR1 and CDR2 sequences are SGDLS and YYNGEE.

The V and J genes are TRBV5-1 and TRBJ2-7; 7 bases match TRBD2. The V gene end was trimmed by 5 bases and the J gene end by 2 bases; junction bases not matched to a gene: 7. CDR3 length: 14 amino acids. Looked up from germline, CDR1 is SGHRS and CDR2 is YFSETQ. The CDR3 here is CASRTSAAPYEQYF. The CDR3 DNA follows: TGCGCCAGCAGAACTAGCGCCGCACCCTACGAGCAGTACTTC.

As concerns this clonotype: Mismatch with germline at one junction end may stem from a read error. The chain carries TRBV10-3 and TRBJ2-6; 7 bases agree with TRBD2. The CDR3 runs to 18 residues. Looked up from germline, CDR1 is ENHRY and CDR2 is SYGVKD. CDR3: CALSEFGGGVSGANVLTF. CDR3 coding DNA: TGTGCCCTCAGTGAGTTTGGCGGGGGAGTCTCTGGGGCCAACGTCCTGACTTTC.

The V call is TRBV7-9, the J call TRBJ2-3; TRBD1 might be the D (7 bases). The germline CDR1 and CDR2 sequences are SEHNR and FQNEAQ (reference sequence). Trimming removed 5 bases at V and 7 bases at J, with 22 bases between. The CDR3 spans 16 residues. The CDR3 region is CASSVQRRGRTNTQYF. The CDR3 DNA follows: TGTGCCAGCAGCGTTCAAAGGAGGGGGCGAACGAATACGCAGTATTTT. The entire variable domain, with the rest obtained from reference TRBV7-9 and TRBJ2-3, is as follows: DTGVSQNPRHKITKRGQNVTFRCDPISEHNRLYWYRQTLGQGPEFLTYFQNEAQLEKSRLLSDRFSAERPKGSFSTLEIQRTEQGDSAMYLCASSVQRRGRTNTQYFGPGTRLTVL.

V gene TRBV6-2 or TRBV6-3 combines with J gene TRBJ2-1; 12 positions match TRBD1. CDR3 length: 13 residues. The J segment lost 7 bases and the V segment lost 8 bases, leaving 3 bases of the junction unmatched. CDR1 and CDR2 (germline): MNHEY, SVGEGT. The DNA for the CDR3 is TGTGCCAGCGGGGACAGGGGGCCGAATGAGCAGTTCTTC. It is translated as CASGDRGPNEQFF.

The CDR3 protein is CASSEALPGAYEQYF. DNA for the CDR3: TGTGCCAGCAGTGAAGCACTACCGGGAGCCTACGAGCAGTACTTC. The V call is TRBV6-1, the J call TRBJ2-7, with D possibly being TRBD2 (6 bases). Germline CDR1 reads MNHNS; CDR2 reads SASEGT. Trimming removed 0 bases at V and 2 bases at J, with 11 bases between. The CDR3 runs 15 residues.

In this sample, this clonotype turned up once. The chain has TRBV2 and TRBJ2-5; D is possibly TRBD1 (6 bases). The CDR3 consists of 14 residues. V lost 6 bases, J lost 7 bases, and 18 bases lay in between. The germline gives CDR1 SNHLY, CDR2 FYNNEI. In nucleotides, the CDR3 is TGTGCCAGCAGCAGCGGACCCCAGGGGAGGACCCAGTACTTC. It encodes CASSSGPQGRTQYF. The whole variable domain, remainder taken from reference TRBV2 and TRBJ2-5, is EPEVTQTPSHQVTQMGQEVILRCVPISNHLYFYWYRQILGQKVEFLVSFYNNEISEKSEIFDDQFSVERPDGSNFTLKIRSTKLEDSAMYFCASSSGPQGRTQYFGPGTRLLVL.

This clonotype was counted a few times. The CDR3 loop reads CASSMTPPYEQYF. The CDR3 DNA reads as TGTGCCAGCAGCATGACACCTCCCTACGAGCAGTACTTC. V gene TRBV27 combines with J gene TRBJ2-7; no reliable D call. The CDR3 totals 13 residues. Trimming pared 6 bases from V and 2 bases from J, leaving 11 bases between. CDR1 and CDR2 (germline): MNHEY, SMNVEV (reference sequence).

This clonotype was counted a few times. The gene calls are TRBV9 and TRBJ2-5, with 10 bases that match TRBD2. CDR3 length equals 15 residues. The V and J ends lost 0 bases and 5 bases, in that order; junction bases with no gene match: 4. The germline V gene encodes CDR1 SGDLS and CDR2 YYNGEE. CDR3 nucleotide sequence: TGTGCCAGCAGCGTAGTAGGTAGCGGGGGGGAGACCCAGTACTTC. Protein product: CASSVVGSGGETQYF.

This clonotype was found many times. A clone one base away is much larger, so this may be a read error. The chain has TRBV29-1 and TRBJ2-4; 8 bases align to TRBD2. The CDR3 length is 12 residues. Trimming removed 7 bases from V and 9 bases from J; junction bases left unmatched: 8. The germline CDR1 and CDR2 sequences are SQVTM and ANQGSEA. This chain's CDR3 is CSGRTSKGIQYF. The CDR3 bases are TGCAGCGGCCGGACTAGCAAAGGCATTCAGTACTTC.

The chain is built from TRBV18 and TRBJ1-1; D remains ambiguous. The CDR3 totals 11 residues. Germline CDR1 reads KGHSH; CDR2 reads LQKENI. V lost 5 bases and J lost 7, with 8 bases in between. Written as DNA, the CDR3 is TGTGCCAGCTCAGATCAAGGTGAAGCTTTCTTT. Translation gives CASSDQGEAFF.

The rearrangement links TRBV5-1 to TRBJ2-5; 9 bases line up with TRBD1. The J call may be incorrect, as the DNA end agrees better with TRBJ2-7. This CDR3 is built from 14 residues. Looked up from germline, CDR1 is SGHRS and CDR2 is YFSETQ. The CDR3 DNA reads TGCGCCAGCAGCTCGGACAGGGGAATCGACGAGCAGTACTTC. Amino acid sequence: CASSSDRGIDEQYF.

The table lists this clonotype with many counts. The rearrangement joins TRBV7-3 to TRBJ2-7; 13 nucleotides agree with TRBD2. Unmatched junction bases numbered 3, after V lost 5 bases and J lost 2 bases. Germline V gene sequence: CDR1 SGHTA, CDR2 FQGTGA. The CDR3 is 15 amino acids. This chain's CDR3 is CASSPGTSGTYEQYF. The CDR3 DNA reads TGTGCCAGCAGCCCTGGGACTAGCGGGACCTACGAGCAGTACTTC. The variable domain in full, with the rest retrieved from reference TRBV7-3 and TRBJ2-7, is GAGVSQTPSNKVTEKGKYVELRCDPISGHTALYWYRQSLGQGPEFLIYFQGTGAADDSGLPNDRFFAVRPEGSVSTLKIQRTERGDSAVYLCASSPGTSGTYEQYFGPGTRLTVT.

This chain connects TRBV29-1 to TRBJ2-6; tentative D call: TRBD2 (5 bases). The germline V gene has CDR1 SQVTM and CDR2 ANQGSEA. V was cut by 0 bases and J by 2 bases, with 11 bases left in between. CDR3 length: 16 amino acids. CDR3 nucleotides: TGCAGCGTTGAAGAAACTCGGCGGGCTGGGGCCAACGTCCTGACTTTC. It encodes CSVEETRRAGANVLTF.

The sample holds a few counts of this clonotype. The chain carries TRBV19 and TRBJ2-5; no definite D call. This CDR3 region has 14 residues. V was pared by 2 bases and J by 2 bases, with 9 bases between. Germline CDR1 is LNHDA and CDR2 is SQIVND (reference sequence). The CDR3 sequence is CASSIIGKQETQYF. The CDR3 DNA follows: TGTGCCAGTAGTATAATCGGCAAGCAAGAGACCCAGTACTTC.

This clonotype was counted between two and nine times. The CDR3 nucleotides are TGCAGTGCTACTAGCGGGGGGGCGATGAATGAGCAGTTCTTC. It specifies CSATSGGAMNEQFF. The gene calls are TRBV20-1 and TRBJ2-1; 12 bases fit TRBD2. V lost 4 bases, J lost 7 bases, and 5 bases stayed unmatched. The CDR3 is 14 residues long. Germline CDR1 DFQATT, CDR2 SNEGSKA (reference sequence).

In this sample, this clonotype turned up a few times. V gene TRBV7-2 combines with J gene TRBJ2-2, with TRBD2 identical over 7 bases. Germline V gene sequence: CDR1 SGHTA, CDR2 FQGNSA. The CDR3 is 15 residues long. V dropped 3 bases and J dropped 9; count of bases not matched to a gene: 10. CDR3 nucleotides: TGTGCCAGCAGCTTGGGAGCGGGGTGGCGGTGGGAGCTGTTTTTT. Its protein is CASSLGAGWRWELFF.